The next 12 T cell receptor beta chains were all read from a single sample in a study of blood T cell repertoires in COVID-19. Sequencing was performed with immunoSEQ multiplex PCR; in TCRdb, only in-frame clones are kept and a portion is missing. The table shows some 300,000 clones, with about 91% occurring only once. Sequenced input: peripheral blood. All receptors come from a woman in her twenties or thirties who had recovered from COVID-19.

V gene TRBV6-5 combines with J gene TRBJ2-1; D call uncertain. The CDR3 contains 12 residues. Trimming took 6 bases from V and 8 from J, leaving 11 bases between them. Germline assignment: CDR1 MNHEY and CDR2 SVGAGI. Here the CDR3 DNA reads TGTGCCAGCAGAGCAACCCTGGATGAGCAGTTCTTC. It codes for CASRATLDEQFF.

The V call is TRBV5-1, the J call TRBJ2-2, with 8 positions matching TRBD1. This CDR3 comprises 18 residues. Germline V gene data show CDR1 as SGHRS and CDR2 as YFSETQ. The V and J ends lost 3 bases and 0 bases, in that order; junction bases with no gene match: 10. As DNA, the CDR3 is TGCGCCAGCAGCTCCGGACAGGGCGGCCCTCCGAACACCGGGGAGCTGTTTTTT. It specifies CASSSGQGGPPNTGELFF.

The gene calls are TRBV30 and TRBJ1-6; 8 bases are shared with TRBD1. With V trimmed by 3 bases and J by 10 bases, 5 bases remained unmatched. Germline lookup yields CDR1 GTSNPN and CDR2 SVGIG (reference sequence). CDR3 size: 13 residues. The CDR3 sequence: CAWSLDRGSPLHF. The CDR3 DNA is TGTGCCTGGAGCCTCGACAGGGGCTCACCCCTCCACTTT. The variable domain in full, completed from reference TRBV30 and TRBJ1-6, reads SQTIHQWPATLVQPVGSPLSLECTVEGTSNPNLYWYRQAAGRGLQLLFYSVGIGQISSEVPQNLSASRPQDRQFILSSKKLLLSDSGFYLCAWSLDRGSPLHFGNGTRLTVT.

This clone was picked up a small number of times. The rearrangement joins TRBV2 to TRBJ1-6; 7 bases agree with TRBD1. The V gene end was trimmed by 5 bases and the J gene end by 4 bases; junction bases not matched to a gene: 5. The germline V gene encodes CDR1 SNHLY and CDR2 FYNNEI. The length of the CDR3 is 15 residues. CDR3 residues: CASSRDRNYNSPLHF. DNA of the CDR3: TGTGCCAGCAGTCGGGACAGAAATTATAATTCACCCCTCCACTTT. Based on the CDR3 plus reference TRBV2 and TRBJ1-6, the full variable domain is EPEVTQTPSHQVTQMGQEVILRCVPISNHLYFYWYRQILGQKVEFLVSFYNNEISEKSEIFDDQFSVERPDGSNFTLKIRSTKLEDSAMYFCASSRDRNYNSPLHFGNGTRLTVT.

This clone was seen a handful of times. This chain joins TRBV7-2 and TRBJ1-6, with a possible D match to TRBD1 (6 bases). V was clipped by 0 bases and J by 9 bases, with 12 bases between them. CDR3 length equals 15 residues. The germline gives CDR1 SGHTA, CDR2 FQGNSA. For the CDR3, the DNA is TGTGCCAGCAGCTTAGCACAGGGTGGCCGTTCACCCCTCCACTTT. Encoded protein: CASSLAQGGRSPLHF.

The rearrangement uses TRBV28 and TRBJ1-3, with a tentative D call TRBD1 (6 bases). V was cut by 3 bases and J by 0 bases, with 9 bases left in between. The CDR3 spans 15 residues. The germline V gene has CDR1 MDHEN and CDR2 SYDVKM. CDR3: CASSFDRLSGNTIYF. CDR3 coding DNA: TGTGCCAGCAGTTTCGACAGGCTCTCTGGAAACACCATATATTTT.

The rearrangement links TRBV6-5 to TRBJ1-2, with 8 bases aligning to TRBD1. Trimming at V came to 6 bases and at J to 9 bases, leaving 9 bases not matched to a gene. Germline CDR1 is MNHEY and CDR2 is SVGAGI. The CDR3 consists of 13 residues. CDR3 residues: CASSPTGGDRYTF. Written as DNA, the CDR3 is TGTGCCAGCAGCCCCACAGGGGGAGATCGCTACACCTTC.

This clone came up once. The chain links TRBV7-9 to TRBJ2-5; 7 bases agree with TRBD1. Trimming cost V 2 bases and J 6 bases; bases outside gene matches: 15. The germline CDR1 and CDR2 sequences are SEHNR and FQNEAQ (reference sequence). The CDR3 loop spans 17 amino acids. The CDR3 sequence: CASSLLGTGRGWKTQYF. As DNA, the CDR3 is TGTGCCAGCAGCTTATTGGGGACCGGCAGGGGGTGGAAGACCCAGTACTTC.

The chain employs TRBV3-1 (or the pseudogene TRBV3-2) and TRBJ2-1; D gene ambiguous. The CDR3 spans 16 residues. Germline lookup yields CDR1 LGHDT and CDR2 YNNKEL (reference sequence). The V gene lost 4 bases and the J gene lost 0 bases, with 13 bases spanning the gap. CDR3 sequence: CASSLFPRSSYNEQFF. CDR3 nucleotides: TGTGCCAGCAGCCTTTTCCCCCGGAGCTCCTACAATGAGCAGTTCTTC.

The J gene is TRBJ2-7, the V gene TRBV7-2, with TRBD2 matching 7 bases. Trimming cost V 5 bases and J 3 bases; bases outside gene matches: 4. The length of the CDR3 is 13 residues. Germline V gene sequence: CDR1 SGHTA, CDR2 FQGNSA. The CDR3: CASSTSSGYEQYF. The DNA of the CDR3 is TGTGCCAGCAGCACCTCTAGCGGCTACGAGCAGTACTTC.

The chain links TRBV28 to TRBJ1-1; D is unresolved. The CDR3 has 14 amino acids. Germline V gene lookup returns CDR1 MDHEN and CDR2 SYDVKM. V was trimmed by 2 bases and J by 4 bases, leaving 11 bases between them. The CDR3 DNA follows: TGTGCCAGCAGTTTAGTGGCCGATGCCACTGAAGCTTTCTTT. Its translation is CASSLVADATEAFF. The full variable domain, completed using reference TRBV28 and TRBJ1-1, is DVKVTQSSRYLVKRTGEKVFLECVQDMDHENMFWYRQDPGLGLRLIYFSYDVKMKEKGDIPEGYSVSREKKERFSLILESASTNQTSMYLCASSLVADATEAFFGQGTRLTVV.

The V call is TRBV28, the J call TRBJ2-7; 7 bases agree with TRBD1. Trimming at V came to 11 bases and at J to 2 bases, leaving 12 bases not matched to a gene. Germline V gene sequence: CDR1 MDHEN, CDR2 SYDVKM. The CDR3 consists of 14 residues. DNA for the CDR3: TGTGCCGTGAATACACAGGGGCGGACCTACGAGCAGTACTTC. The encoded protein is CAVNTQGRTYEQYF.